The 27 T cell receptor beta chains in this list originate from one sample, sequenced in a study of T cell repertoires and HLA-DP antigens. Method: immunoSEQ multiplex PCR; TCRdb's copy keeps in-frame clones and lacks some. The sample has about 120,000 clones, approximately 92% seen once. These TCRs are of unknown antigen specificity. The specimen was CD4+ T cells from PBMCs. The source of these receptors is a woman aged 18-35 years in good health and CMV-seronegative.

Notes on this clone: Sequence at one end of the junction differs from germline and may be a read error. The chain has TRBV20-1 and TRBJ2-1; 9 positions agree with TRBD2. Germline V gene sequence: CDR1 DFQATT, CDR2 SNEGSKA (reference sequence). This CDR3 region has 11 residues. CDR3 sequence: CSARDRTSAVF. The CDR3 nucleotides read TGCAGTGCTAGAGATAGGACTAGCGCGGTCTTC.

The chain has TRBV28 and TRBJ1-5; D call uncertain. The CDR3 extends over 12 amino acids. Trimming pared 6 bases from V and 13 bases from J, leaving 16 bases between. Germline V gene sequence: CDR1 MDHEN, CDR2 SYDVKM. In nucleotides, the CDR3 is TGTGCCAGCAGCCCCATAGGCCCACTTCAGCATTTT. It encodes CASSPIGPLQHF.

With respect to this clone: This specimen includes other DNA sequences encoding the same CDR3. This sequence joins TRBV29-1 and TRBJ2-3; 8 nucleotides match TRBD2. CDR3 length: 13 amino acids. Trimming removed 6 bases from V and 0 bases from J; junction bases left unmatched: 2. Per the germline V gene, CDR1 is SQVTM and CDR2 is ANQGSEA. For the CDR3, the DNA is TGCAGCGTAGGCGGGAGGAGCACAGATACGCAGTATTTT. Encoded protein: CSVGGRSTDTQYF.

This clone was detected only once. The chain joins TRBV28 to TRBJ2-7; 12 bases fit TRBD2. The V gene's germline CDR1 is MDHEN and CDR2 SYDVKM. The junction had 9 bases not matched to a gene; V was cut back by 8 bases and J by 7 bases. The CDR3 is 14 amino acids. CDR3 residues: CASGTSGRSREQYF. The CDR3 DNA is TGTGCCAGCGGTACTAGCGGGAGGTCACGGGAGCAGTACTTC.

The chain is built from TRBV11-2 and TRBJ2-3; 11 nucleotides line up with TRBD2. V lost 5 bases to trimming and J lost 0 bases; unmatched junction nucleotides: 4. The CDR3 is made up of 16 amino acids. Germline V gives CDR1 SGHAT, CDR2 FQNNGV. For the CDR3, the DNA is TGTGCCAGCAGCCACAGGACTAGCGGGAGCACAGATACGCAGTATTTT. Translated: CASSHRTSGSTDTQYF.

This clone was recorded only once. The chain is built from TRBV7-6 and TRBJ2-1, with 14 bases lining up with TRBD2. The V and J ends lost 5 bases and 0 bases, in that order; junction bases with no gene match: 0. CDR3 length: 16 amino acids. Germline V gene lookup returns CDR1 SGHVS and CDR2 FNYEAQ. CDR3 residues: CASSGTSGSSYNEQFF. The DNA of the CDR3 is TGTGCCAGCAGCGGGACTAGCGGGAGCTCCTACAATGAGCAGTTCTTC.

V and J are TRBV18 and TRBJ2-7, with 9 bases fitting TRBD1. CDR1 is KGHSH, CDR2 LQKENI, per germline. V lost 6 bases and J lost 5; bases outside the gene matches: 11. The CDR3 length is 15 residues. The DNA of the CDR3 is TGTGCCAGCTCGCCTCAGGAGGACAGGGGTAACGAGCAGTACGTC. Protein product: CASSPQEDRGNEQYV.

The rearrangement links TRBV5-1 to TRBJ2-1; maybe TRBD2 (6 bases). Germline values: CDR1 SGHRS, CDR2 YFSETQ. CDR3 length equals 15 residues. V was cut by 0 bases and J by 7 bases, with 14 bases left in between. The CDR3 coding sequence is TGCGCCAGCAGCTTGGATGGGGGAGGAAGAAATGAGCAGTTCTTC. Encoded protein: CASSLDGGGRNEQFF.

V and J are TRBV7-6 and TRBJ2-1; D ambiguous. Germline V gives CDR1 SGHVS, CDR2 FNYEAQ. V was cut by 0 bases and J by 5 bases, with 8 bases left in between. The CDR3 loop spans 14 amino acids. CDR3 sequence reads: CASSLAGLDNEQFF. The DNA of the CDR3 is TGTGCCAGCAGCTTAGCCGGGTTAGACAATGAGCAGTTCTTC. Using reference TRBV7-6 and TRBJ2-1 for the parts outside the CDR3, the full variable domain is GAGVSQSPRYKVTKRGQDVALRCDPISGHVSLYWYRQALGQGPEFLTYFNYEAQQDKSGLPNDRFSAERPEGSISTLTIQRTEQRDSAMYRCASSLAGLDNEQFFGPGTRLTVL.

The chain's CDR3 is CASSLVRQSPNEKLFF. The CDR3 nucleotides read TGCGCCAGCAGCTTGGTACGACAGTCACCAAATGAAAAACTGTTTTTT. J is TRBJ1-4 and V is TRBV5-1; D perhaps matches TRBD1 (5 bases). The CDR3 extends over 16 amino acids. Trimming removed 0 bases at V and 5 bases at J, with 14 bases between. Germline CDR1 is SGHRS and CDR2 is YFSETQ.

This chain connects TRBV19 to TRBJ1-3; 7 positions agree with TRBD1. Germline trimming cut 5 bases from V and 1 base from J; bases unmatched to any gene: 14. Looked up from germline, CDR1 is LNHDA and CDR2 is SQIVND (reference sequence). The CDR3 is 18 residues long. The CDR3 region has the DNA TGTGCCAGTAGTCTTCTTGGACAGGCGGCCTTTTCTGGAAACACCATATATTTT. Amino acids: CASSLLGQAAFSGNTIYF.

A remark on this clone: A read error may produce the germline difference seen at one junction end. The CDR3 nucleotides read TGTGCTAGCACCCAATCCCCTTTACGGGACAGGGGGCTGAATGAGCAGTTCTTC. This gives the protein CASTQSPLRDRGLNEQFF. This rearrangement joins TRBV7-7 to TRBJ2-1; 12 bases are shared with TRBD1. CDR1 and CDR2 from the germline V gene are SSHAT and FNYEAQ (reference sequence). The CDR3 consists of 18 residues.

The chain carries TRBV29-1 and TRBJ2-1, with 10 bases aligning to TRBD1. CDR1 and CDR2 (germline): SQVTM, ANQGSEA. V trimming: 1 base; J trimming: 3 bases; junction bases outside the gene matches: 3. This CDR3 has 15 amino acids. The CDR3 spells CSVEGGQGIYNEQFF. The CDR3 DNA reads as TGCAGCGTTGAAGGGGGACAGGGGATCTACAATGAGCAGTTCTTC.

The chain carries TRBV5-1 and TRBJ1-3, with D possibly matching TRBD1 (5 bases). Germline V lookup: CDR1 SGHRS, CDR2 YFSETQ. The CDR3 runs 15 residues. The germline V and J ends were trimmed by 2 bases and 2 bases, with 11 bases remaining between them. Here the CDR3 DNA reads TGCGCCAGCAGCTTCCAAGTGGGGCCTGGAAACACCATATATTTT. Residues: CASSFQVGPGNTIYF. Together with reference TRBV5-1 and TRBJ1-3, the CDR3 gives the full variable domain: KAGVTQTPRYLIKTRGQQVTLSCSPISGHRSVSWYQQTPGQGLQFLFEYFSETQRNKGNFPGRFSGRQFSNSRSEMNVSTLELGDSALYLCASSFQVGPGNTIYFGEGSWLTVV.

This chain joins TRBV5-1 and TRBJ1-3; D may be TRBD1 (5 bases). The CDR3 runs to 15 residues. V was clipped by 5 bases and J by 3 bases, with 15 bases between them. CDR1 and CDR2 from the germline V gene are SGHRS and YFSETQ. CDR3 sequence reads: CASRTGGESGNTIYF. As DNA, the CDR3 is TGCGCCAGCAGAACCGGGGGGGAAAGTGGAAACACCATATATTTT.

The chain combines TRBV9 with TRBJ2-7; TRBD1 matches at 10 bases. The CDR3 is 15 amino acids. Germline trimming cut 3 bases from V and 2 bases from J; bases unmatched to any gene: 5. CDR1 and CDR2 from the germline V gene are SGDLS and YYNGEE. The CDR3, as DNA: TGTGCCAGCAGCGCGAGGACAGGGGGTCCCTACGAGCAGTACTTC. Its translation: CASSARTGGPYEQYF. Complete variable domain (other parts from reference TRBV9 and TRBJ2-7): DSGVTQTPKHLITATGQRVTLRCSPRSGDLSVYWYQQSLDQGLQFLIQYYNGEERAKGNILERFSAQQFPDLHSELNLSSLELGDSALYFCASSARTGGPYEQYFGPGTRLTVT.

This chain joins TRBV25-1 and TRBJ2-1; 13 bases line up with TRBD2. The V gene end was trimmed by 2 bases and the J gene end by 9 bases; junction bases not matched to a gene: 4. Germline V lookup: CDR1 MGHDK, CDR2 SYGVNS. The CDR3 runs to 15 residues. The CDR3 reads CASSEIRTSGSEQFF. The DNA for the CDR3 is TGTGCCAGCAGTGAAATAAGGACTAGCGGGAGTGAGCAGTTCTTC.

With regard to this clone: Other DNA variants within this sample encode the same CDR3. The CDR3 reads CASSPEGISNQPQHF. The CDR3 coding sequence is TGTGCCAGCTCACCAGAGGGAATTAGCAATCAGCCCCAGCATTTT. This chain joins TRBV18 and TRBJ1-5; D is undetermined. Germline-derived CDR1 and CDR2 are KGHSH and LQKENI. This CDR3 contains 15 residues. V was shortened by 2 bases and J by 0 bases, with 8 bases between the two germline ends.

The rearrangement uses TRBV5-4 and TRBJ1-4, with 8 nucleotides matching TRBD1. V lost 0 bases, J lost 8 bases, and 9 bases stayed unmatched. Per the germline V gene, CDR1 is SGHNT and CDR2 is YYREEE (reference sequence). The CDR3 has 16 residues. The CDR3 sequence: CASSLDPGQVREKLFF. The CDR3 nucleotides are TGTGCCAGCAGCTTGGACCCGGGACAGGTCCGGGAAAAACTGTTTTTT. Supplemented by reference TRBV5-4 and TRBJ1-4, the full variable domain reads ETGVTQSPTHLIKTRGQQVTLRCSSQSGHNTVSWYQQALGQGPQFIFQYYREEENGRGNFPPRFSGLQFPNYSSELNVNALELDDSALYLCASSLDPGQVREKLFFGSGTQLSVL.

V and J are TRBV5-8 and TRBJ2-7; 9 bases fit TRBD1. This CDR3 region has 17 residues. Trimming took 4 bases from V and 2 from J; bases not matched to a gene: 13. Germline CDR1 is SGHTS and CDR2 is YDEGEE. The CDR3 DNA reads TGTGCCAGCAGCGTGAACAGGGGGCCATTTTCTACCTACGAGCAGTACGTC. Amino acid sequence: CASSVNRGPFSTYEQYV.

The chain uses TRBV5-1 and TRBJ2-7, with D unclear. Trimming stripped 1 base from V and 3 bases from J, with 11 bases between. The CDR3 has 14 amino acids. Per germline, CDR1 SGHRS and CDR2 YFSETQ. This chain's CDR3 is CASSLIPSDYEQYF. Here the CDR3 DNA reads TGCGCCAGCAGCTTGATCCCTAGTGACTACGAGCAGTACTTC.

Remarks on this clone: The identical CDR3 is also encoded by other nucleotide sequences in the sample. The chain recombines TRBV5-1 with TRBJ2-2; D is undetermined. V was trimmed by 4 bases and J by 2 bases, leaving 12 bases between them. The CDR3 length is 15 residues. In germline, CDR1 is SGHRS, CDR2 YFSETQ. CDR3 in amino acids: CASSPGPPNTGELFF. In nucleotides, the CDR3 is TGCGCCAGCAGCCCCGGGCCCCCCAACACCGGGGAGCTGTTTTTT.

The gene calls are TRBV21-1 and TRBJ2-7; TRBD1 was called by the table and not checked on the DNA. TRBV21-1 is a pseudogene. This CDR3 spans 17 amino acids. The CDR3 here is CASSKYPYRTGGCEQYF. The CDR3 region has the DNA TGTGCCAGCAGCAAATATCCGTACAGGACAGGGGGCTGCGAGCAGTACTTC.

The V and J genes are TRBV29-1 and TRBJ2-1; 8 positions agree with TRBD1. Germline assignment: CDR1 SQVTM and CDR2 ANQGSEA. V lost 8 bases and J lost 6; bases outside the gene matches: 6. CDR3 size: 12 residues. The CDR3 reads CSSDRVGNEQFF. The CDR3 nucleotides are TGCAGCTCGGACAGGGTCGGCAATGAGCAGTTCTTC.

The J gene is TRBJ2-5, the V gene TRBV7-2; 15 nucleotides agree with TRBD2. V lost 2 bases to trimming and J lost 5 bases; unmatched junction nucleotides: 12. Germline V CDR1 and CDR2: SGHTA, FQGNSA. The CDR3 sequence is 19 residues long. This CDR3 reads CASSLTRTSGGAVLETQYF. The CDR3 region has the DNA TGTGCCAGCAGCTTAACGAGGACTAGCGGGGGGGCGGTCTTGGAGACCCAGTACTTC. The full variable domain, its missing parts supplied by reference TRBV7-2 and TRBJ2-5, is GAGVSQSPSNKVTEKGKDVELRCDPISGHTALYWYRQSLGQGLEFLIYFQGNSAPDKSGLPSDRFSAERTGGSVSTLTIQRTQQEDSAVYLCASSLTRTSGGAVLETQYFGPGTRLLVL.

The chain links TRBV6-1 to TRBJ2-2, with 9 bases lining up with TRBD2. The CDR3 has 16 residues. With V trimmed by 1 base and J by 5 bases, 5 bases remained unmatched. Germline loops: CDR1 MNHNS, CDR2 SASEGT. The CDR3 loop is CASSEGRAGGTGELFF. The DNA for the CDR3 is TGTGCCAGCAGTGAAGGAAGAGCGGGAGGTACCGGGGAGCTGTTTTTT.

V usage is TRBV18 and J usage is TRBJ2-1; 14 bases line up with TRBD2. The CDR3 has 16 residues. Per the germline V gene, CDR1 is KGHSH and CDR2 is LQKENI. The J segment lost 6 bases and the V segment lost 3 bases, leaving 4 bases of the junction unmatched. The CDR3 loop is CASSPTSGRDGNEQFF. The CDR3 nucleotides are TGTGCCAGCTCACCGACTAGCGGGAGGGACGGCAATGAGCAGTTCTTC.